The clone carrying this T cell receptor beta chain was counted between two and nine times. Its specificity is not known. The data are from a study of graft-versus-host responses after intestinal transplantation. The wider study: Induction with anti-thymocyte globulin, then tacrolimus and steroids for 2 to 3 years, was given to all recipients. Broader study findings: Detection of GvH clones occurred in recipient marrow, and some had their first appearance in ileum or blood.

Sequencing was performed with immunoSEQ multiplex PCR; in TCRdb, only in-frame clones are kept and a portion is missing. The sample holds around 37,000 clones, around 83% seen once. Germline V CDR1 and CDR2: LNHDA, SQIVND (reference sequence). The ends lost 4 bases at V and 5 bases at J; junction bases unmatched: 4. CDR3 length: 14 amino acids. The gene calls are TRBV19 and TRBJ1-2, with 10 bases fitting TRBD1. The sample here was PBMCs, taken about 1,000 days after transplant. The receptor's source is a human patient who received an intestinal transplant, so some T cells may come from the graft donor. The CDR3 sequence is CASSRTGGVYGYTF. The CDR3 DNA is TGTGCCAGTAGTAGGACAGGGGGTGTTTATGGCTACACCTTC.